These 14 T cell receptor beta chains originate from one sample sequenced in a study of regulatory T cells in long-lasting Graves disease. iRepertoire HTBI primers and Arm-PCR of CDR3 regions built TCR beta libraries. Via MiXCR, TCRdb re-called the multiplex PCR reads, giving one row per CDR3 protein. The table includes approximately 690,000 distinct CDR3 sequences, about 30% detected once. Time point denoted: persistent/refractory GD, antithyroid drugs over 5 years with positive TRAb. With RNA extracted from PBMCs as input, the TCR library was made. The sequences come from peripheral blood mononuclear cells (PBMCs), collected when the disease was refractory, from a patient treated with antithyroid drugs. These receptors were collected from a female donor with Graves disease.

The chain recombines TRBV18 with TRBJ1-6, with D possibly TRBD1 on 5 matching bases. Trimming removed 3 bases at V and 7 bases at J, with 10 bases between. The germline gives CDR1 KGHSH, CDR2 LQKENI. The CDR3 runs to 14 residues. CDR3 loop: CASSPRDANSPLHF. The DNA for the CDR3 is TGTGCCAGCTCACCTCGGGACGCCAATTCACCCCTCCACTTT.

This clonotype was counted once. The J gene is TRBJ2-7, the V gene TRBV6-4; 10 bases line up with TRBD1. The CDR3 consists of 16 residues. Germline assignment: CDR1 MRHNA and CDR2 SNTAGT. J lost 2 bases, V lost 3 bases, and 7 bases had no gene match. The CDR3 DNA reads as TGTGCCAGCAGTGAATCCGGGACAGGGGACCCCTACGAGCAGTACTTC. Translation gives CASSESGTGDPYEQYF.

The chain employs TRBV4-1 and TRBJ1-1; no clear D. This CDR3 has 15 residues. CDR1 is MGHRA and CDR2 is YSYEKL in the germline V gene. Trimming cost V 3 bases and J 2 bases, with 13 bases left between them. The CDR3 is CASSHLLTSNTEAFF. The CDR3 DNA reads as TGCGCCAGCAGCCATCTTTTAACCTCAAACACTGAAGCTTTCTTT.

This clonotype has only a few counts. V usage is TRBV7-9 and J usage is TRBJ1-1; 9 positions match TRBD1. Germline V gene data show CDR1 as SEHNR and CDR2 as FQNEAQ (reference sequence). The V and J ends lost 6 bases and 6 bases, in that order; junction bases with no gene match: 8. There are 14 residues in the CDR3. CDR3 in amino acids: CASSSDRGIPEAFF. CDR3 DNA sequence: TGTGCCAGCAGTTCGGACAGGGGTATACCTGAAGCTTTCTTT.

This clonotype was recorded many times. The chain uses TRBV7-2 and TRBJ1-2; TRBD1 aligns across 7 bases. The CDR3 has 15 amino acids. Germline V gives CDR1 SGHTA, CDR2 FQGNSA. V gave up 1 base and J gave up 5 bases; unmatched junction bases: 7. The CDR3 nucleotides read TGTGCCAGCAGCTTAGTTCTGGGGACAGTGTATGGCTACACCTTC. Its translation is CASSLVLGTVYGYTF.

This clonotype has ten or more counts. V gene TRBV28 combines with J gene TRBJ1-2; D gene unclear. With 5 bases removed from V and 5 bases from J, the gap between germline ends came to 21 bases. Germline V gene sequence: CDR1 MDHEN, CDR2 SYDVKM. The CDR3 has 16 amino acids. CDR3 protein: CASSPPGSRPVYGYTF. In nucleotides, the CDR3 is TGTGCCAGCAGTCCGCCCGGGTCTCGCCCCGTTTATGGCTACACCTTC.

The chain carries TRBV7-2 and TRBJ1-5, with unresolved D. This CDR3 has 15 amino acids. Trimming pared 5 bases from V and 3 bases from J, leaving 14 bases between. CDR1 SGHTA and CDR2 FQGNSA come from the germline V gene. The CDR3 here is CASSDPKRINQPQHF. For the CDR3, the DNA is TGTGCCAGCAGCGACCCTAAGCGTATCAATCAGCCCCAGCATTTT.

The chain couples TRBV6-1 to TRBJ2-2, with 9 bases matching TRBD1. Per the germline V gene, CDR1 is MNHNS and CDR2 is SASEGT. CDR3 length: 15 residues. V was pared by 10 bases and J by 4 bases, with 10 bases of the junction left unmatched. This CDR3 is CAIPSGQGGTGELFF. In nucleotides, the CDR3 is TGTGCCATCCCGTCGGGACAGGGTGGCACCGGGGAGCTGTTTTTT.

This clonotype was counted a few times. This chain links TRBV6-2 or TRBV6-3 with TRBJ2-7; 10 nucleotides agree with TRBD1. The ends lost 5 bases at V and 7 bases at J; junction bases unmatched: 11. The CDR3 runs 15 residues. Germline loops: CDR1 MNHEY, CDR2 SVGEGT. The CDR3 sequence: CASSQPRDRGEEQYF. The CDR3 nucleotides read TGTGCCAGCAGTCAACCTCGGGACAGGGGTGAAGAGCAGTACTTC.

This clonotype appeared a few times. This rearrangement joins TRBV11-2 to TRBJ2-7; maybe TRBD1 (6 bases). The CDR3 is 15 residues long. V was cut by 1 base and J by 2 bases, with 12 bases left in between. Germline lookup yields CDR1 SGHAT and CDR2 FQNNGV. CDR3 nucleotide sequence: TGTGCCAGCAGCTTAGGCGACAGGAGTACCTACGAGCAGTACTTC. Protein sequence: CASSLGDRSTYEQYF.

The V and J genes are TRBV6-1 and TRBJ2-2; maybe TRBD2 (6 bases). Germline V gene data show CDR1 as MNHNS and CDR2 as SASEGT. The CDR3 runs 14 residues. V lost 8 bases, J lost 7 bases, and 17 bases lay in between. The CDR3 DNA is TGTGCCAGCCTGGAGACGGTGGGAGGCGGGGAGCTGTTTTTT. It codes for CASLETVGGGELFF.

The DNA for the CDR3 is TGTGCCACCAGCAGAGATCGTTTGTCCAATGAGCAGTTCTTC. Translation: CATSRDRLSNEQFF. This chain connects TRBV15 to TRBJ2-1; D is unclear. Trimming took 0 bases from V and 6 from J, leaving 9 bases between them. The germline gives CDR1 LNHNV, CDR2 YYDKDF (reference sequence). This CDR3 region has 14 residues.

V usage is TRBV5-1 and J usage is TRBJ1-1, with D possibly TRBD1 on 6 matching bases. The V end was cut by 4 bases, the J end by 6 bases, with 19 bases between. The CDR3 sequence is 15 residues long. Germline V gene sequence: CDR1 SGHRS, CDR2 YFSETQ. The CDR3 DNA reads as TGCGCCAGCAGCCCCGGAGCCAGGGGCGGACCTGAAGCTTTCTTT. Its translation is CASSPGARGGPEAFF.

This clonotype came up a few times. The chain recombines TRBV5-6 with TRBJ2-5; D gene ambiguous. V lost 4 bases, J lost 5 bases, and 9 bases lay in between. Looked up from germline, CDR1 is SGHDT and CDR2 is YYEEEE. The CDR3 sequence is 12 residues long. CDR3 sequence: CASSTTWETQYF. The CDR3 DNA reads TGTGCCAGCAGCACGACCTGGGAGACCCAGTACTTC.